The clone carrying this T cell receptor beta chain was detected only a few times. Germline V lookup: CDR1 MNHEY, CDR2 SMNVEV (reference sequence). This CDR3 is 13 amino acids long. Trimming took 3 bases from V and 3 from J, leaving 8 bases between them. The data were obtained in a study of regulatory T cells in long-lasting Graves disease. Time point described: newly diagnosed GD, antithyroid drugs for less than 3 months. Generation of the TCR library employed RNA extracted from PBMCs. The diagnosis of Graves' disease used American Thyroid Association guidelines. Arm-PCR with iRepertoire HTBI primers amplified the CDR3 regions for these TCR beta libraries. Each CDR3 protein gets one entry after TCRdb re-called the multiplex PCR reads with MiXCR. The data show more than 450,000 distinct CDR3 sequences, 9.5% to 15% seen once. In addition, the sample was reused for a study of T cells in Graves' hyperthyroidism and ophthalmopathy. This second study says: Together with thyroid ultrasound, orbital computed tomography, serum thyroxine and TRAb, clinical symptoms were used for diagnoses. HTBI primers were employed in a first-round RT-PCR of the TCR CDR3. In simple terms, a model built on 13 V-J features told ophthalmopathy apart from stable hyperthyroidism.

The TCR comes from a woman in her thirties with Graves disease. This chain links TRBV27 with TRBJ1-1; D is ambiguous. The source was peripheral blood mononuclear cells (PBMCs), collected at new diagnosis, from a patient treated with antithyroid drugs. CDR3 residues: CASSFVEDTEAFF. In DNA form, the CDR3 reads TGTGCCAGCAGTTTCGTCGAAGACACTGAAGCTTTCTTT.